This T cell receptor beta chain was sequenced in a study of identifying expanded T cells in peripheral blood. Sequencing used immunoSEQ multiplex PCR; TCRdb keeps in-frame clones, though not all of them. This sample has tens of thousands of clones; approximately 84% occur once, and the top ten carry approximately 18%. V lost 4 bases to trimming and J lost 9 bases, with 4 bases between them. CDR1 is SGHTA and CDR2 is FQGNSA in the germline V gene. The CDR3 sequence is 10 residues long. V is TRBV7-2 and J is TRBJ1-5; D is uncertain. The sample taken for sequencing was blood. The sequence came from a person aged 18 to 75 in good health. CDR3 loop: CASSWAPQHF. The CDR3 DNA sequence: TGTGCCAGCAGCTGGGCGCCCCAGCATTTT.